This paragraph covers one TCR beta chain sequence. What it binds is not known. These data come from a study of OX40 agonist ivuxolimab in advanced cancers. V shed 5 bases, J shed 6 bases, and the junction held 11 bases outside the gene matches. The CDR3 has 16 residues. Germline values: CDR1 SGHVS, CDR2 FNYEAQ. Findings of the study overall: Clonal expansion was seen in CD4+ and CD8+ blood T cells by week 6 at 0.1 to 3.0 mg/kg.

Repertoires were generated with immunoSEQ multiplex PCR, while TCRdb's copy carries only in-frame clones and drops some. The table lists 100,000 to 150,000 clones, over 85% of them singletons, with over 0.15% in the top ten. The TCR sequence derives from an adult with an advanced solid tumor such as melanoma, head and neck, liver or kidney cancer. V and J are TRBV7-6 and TRBJ2-3; 10 nucleotides line up with TRBD2. This specimen consisted of CD4+ or CD8+ T cells sorted from blood, obtained in a trial of the OX40 agonist ivuxolimab. CDR3 protein: CASSTRHSGGFDTQYF. CDR3 DNA: TGTGCCAGCAGCACCCGCCATAGCGGGGGGTTTGATACGCAGTATTTT.